This T cell receptor (beta chain) came from a study of blood T cell repertoires in COVID-19. Study as a whole: Donors in the United States, Italy and Spain gave samples during acute or convalescent COVID-19.

The germline V gene has CDR1 SGHRS and CDR2 YFSETQ. V lost 5 bases, J lost 5 bases, and 17 bases lay in between. The CDR3 runs 15 residues. Measured with immunoSEQ multiplex PCR; TCRdb has only the in-frame clones, and not every one. The table lists about 160,000 clones, roughly 80% of them singletons. Sequencing was performed on peripheral blood. The clonotype originates from a woman older than 75 with acute or convalescent COVID-19. The chain has TRBV5-1 and TRBJ2-1; D may be TRBD2 (6 bases). CDR3 amino acids: CASRNWDSGNNEQFF. The CDR3 DNA follows: TGCGCCAGCAGGAACTGGGACTCGGGGAACAATGAGCAGTTCTTC.